This paragraph covers one T cell receptor beta chain sequence. Germline V lookup: CDR1 LNHDA, CDR2 SQIVND (reference sequence). V lost 7 bases and J lost 4, with 13 bases in between. The CDR3 totals 14 residues. This sample was taken from a study of blood T cell repertoires in COVID-19. Looking at the study overall: Both acute and convalescent COVID-19 samples were obtained from the United States, Italy and Spain.

Sequencing used immunoSEQ multiplex PCR; TCRdb keeps in-frame clones, though not all of them. The repertoire has 140,000 or so clones, 80% of them found once; the top ten carry around 3.7%. V is TRBV19 and J is TRBJ2-2; maybe TRBD1 (5 bases). The clonotype originates from a man between 70 and 80 years old who had recovered from COVID-19. The sequenced sample consisted of peripheral blood. This CDR3 is CASKTAGPTGELFF. The CDR3 DNA reads as TGTGCCAGTAAGACGGCAGGGCCCACCGGGGAGCTGTTTTTT.